This TCR beta chain was observed in a study of beta chain features in type 1 diabetes. Every donor provided one heparinised blood draw, which averaged approximately 100 mL. CDR3 length: 15 residues. Germline V gives CDR1 SGHTA, CDR2 FQGNSA. V shed 5 bases and J shed 0 bases, with 11 bases lying between them. About this clone: Its antigen is unidentified.

General study findings and limits: Patients with type 1 diabetes showed fewer VDJ junction insertions and more deletions. Shortening of TCRB CDR3s, moderate but significant, appeared in all four CD4+ subsets of Type 1 diabetes patients. Naive, central memory and Treg TCRB repertoires seemed to resemble each other more closely in patients than they did in healthy donors.

Isolated RNA was reverse transcribed in full, so expressed TCRB transcripts were sequenced. Here immunoSEQ multiplex PCR was the method, and the copy in TCRdb shows in-frame clones only, minus some. The table shows some 290,000 clones, with about 13% occurring only once. The J gene is TRBJ2-4, the V gene TRBV7-2, with TRBD2 as a possible D gene (6 bases). The sequence was collected from a man younger than 40 with type 1 diabetes. Specimen: naive CD4+ T cells from blood. CDR3 sequence reads: CASSPGLLAKNIQYF. The DNA of the CDR3 is TGTGCCAGCAGCCCGGGACTCCTAGCCAAAAACATTCAGTACTTC.